Each of the 13 T cell receptor beta chains below was sequenced from the same sample in a study of cytomegalovirus exposure and HLA in healthy donors. The PCR was carried out with 60 Vbeta primers and 13 Jbeta primers. TCRdb keeps only in-frame clones here, not all; method: immunoSEQ multiplex PCR. There are approximately 210,000 clones in the sample; around 79% occur only once, and roughly 1.5% lies in the top ten. Material: PBMCs. The receptors here all came from a woman aged 50 to 60 in good health and CMV-seronegative.

This clone came up a few times. The chain has TRBV19 and TRBJ2-7; the D gene is possibly TRBD1 (5 bases). V was shortened by 3 bases and J by 5 bases, with 11 bases between the two germline ends. This CDR3 spans 13 amino acids. Per germline, CDR1 LNHDA and CDR2 SQIVND (reference sequence). The CDR3: CASSIKSGNEQYF. Here the CDR3 DNA reads TGTGCCAGTAGTATCAAGTCAGGGAACGAGCAGTACTTC. Using reference TRBV19 and TRBJ2-7 for the parts outside the CDR3, the full variable domain is DGGITQSPKYLFRKEGQNVTLSCEQNLNHDAMYWYRQDPGQGLRLIYYSQIVNDFQKGDIAEGYSVSREKKESFPLTVTSAQKNPTAFYLCASSIKSGNEQYFGPGTRLTVT.

Only one count was recorded for this clone. This chain joins TRBV2 and TRBJ2-7, with TRBD1 identical over 7 bases. The CDR3 totals 15 residues. CDR1 SNHLY and CDR2 FYNNEI come from the germline V gene. Trimming took 7 bases from V and 0 from J; bases not matched to a gene: 9. DNA of the CDR3: TGTGCCAGCACGCGGTTGGGACAGAGCTCCTACGAGCAGTACTTC. It codes for CASTRLGQSSYEQYF.

This clone was observed once. The rearrangement joins TRBV18 to TRBJ1-5, with no clear D. Trimming shortened V by 4 bases and J by 4 bases, and 17 bases separated the two germline ends. The CDR3 spans 16 residues. In germline, CDR1 is KGHSH, CDR2 LQKENI. Here the CDR3 DNA reads TGTGCCAGCTCACAAGAAGACAAATCCCCGAATCAGCCCCAGCATTTT. It codes for CASSQEDKSPNQPQHF.

This chain uses TRBV6-5 with TRBJ1-1, with TRBD1 matching 7 bases. The J segment lost 4 bases and the V segment lost 2 bases, leaving 4 bases of the junction unmatched. This CDR3 comprises 14 residues. CDR1 and CDR2 from the germline V gene are MNHEY and SVGAGI. CDR3 nucleotide sequence: TGTGCCAGCAGTTACAGTCAGGGGGGCACTGAAGCTTTCTTT. It yields the protein CASSYSQGGTEAFF.

The J gene is TRBJ2-3, the V gene TRBV28, with 7 bases fitting TRBD1. Germline V gene data show CDR1 as MDHEN and CDR2 as SYDVKM. Trimming at V came to 5 bases and at J to 5 bases, leaving 10 bases not matched to a gene. CDR3 length equals 15 residues. The CDR3 sequence: CASSVRTGEIDTQYF. The CDR3 bases are TGTGCCAGCAGTGTCCGGACAGGTGAAATAGATACGCAGTATTTT.

The chain couples TRBV30 to TRBJ1-2; the match to TRBD1 covers 11 bases. V dropped 4 bases and J dropped 0; count of bases not matched to a gene: 7. From germline, CDR1 is GTSNPN and CDR2 SVGIG (reference sequence). This CDR3 contains 16 residues. CDR3 sequence (DNA): TGTGCCTGGACCCCCGGACAGGGGGCCTCTAACTATGGCTACACCTTC. It codes for CAWTPGQGASNYGYTF.

The gene calls are TRBV25-1 and TRBJ1-1, with D possibly being TRBD1 (5 bases). Trimming took 3 bases from V and 10 from J, leaving 18 bases between them. The CDR3 has 14 amino acids. Germline V lookup: CDR1 MGHDK, CDR2 SYGVNS. The CDR3 nucleotides are TGTGCCAGCAGTGATCGGGGGGGGGTTCGGTCAGCTTTCTTT. Protein product: CASSDRGGVRSAFF.

This chain uses TRBV11-3 with TRBJ1-6; the D gene is possibly TRBD1 (6 bases). Germline values: CDR1 SGHNT, CDR2 YENEEA. This CDR3 is 17 amino acids long. V was trimmed by 11 bases and J by 2 bases, leaving 22 bases between them. Written as DNA, the CDR3 is TGTGCCGGCAACCACCAACAGGGTATCCCCTATAATTCACCCCTCCACTTT. Translating it yields CAGNHQQGIPYNSPLHF.

The genes are TRBV5-4 and TRBJ2-2; 7 positions match TRBD1. The CDR3 runs 14 residues. Germline lookup yields CDR1 SGHNT and CDR2 YYREEE (reference sequence). The V and J ends lost 5 bases and 7 bases, in that order; junction bases with no gene match: 8. DNA for the CDR3: TGTGCCAGCAGGGATGGACAGGAGCGCGGGGAGCTGTTTTTT. Protein sequence: CASRDGQERGELFF.

This chain uses TRBV6-6 with TRBJ1-5; 9 nucleotides match TRBD1. CDR3 size: 14 residues. After removal of 6 bases from V and 8 bases from J, the junction contained 8 bases not matched to a gene. Germline CDR1 reads MNHNY; CDR2 reads SVGAGI (reference sequence). The CDR3 is CASRGQGPVEPQHF. The CDR3 DNA follows: TGTGCCAGCAGAGGACAGGGGCCAGTTGAGCCCCAGCATTTT.

The J gene is TRBJ1-2, the V gene TRBV28, with D unresolved. V lost 7 bases, J lost 8 bases, and 11 bases lay in between. This CDR3 comprises 11 residues. CDR1 is MDHEN, CDR2 SYDVKM, per germline. The CDR3 coding sequence is TGTGCCAGCAAAACGGTGGTAGGCTACACCTTC. The encoded protein is CASKTVVGYTF.

The rearrangement links TRBV6-6 to TRBJ2-1; D is ambiguous. The length of the CDR3 is 16 residues. Trimming took off 5 bases at V and 0 bases at J, with 14 bases between the two ends. Germline V gene lookup returns CDR1 MNHNY and CDR2 SVGAGI (reference sequence). The DNA for the CDR3 is TGTGCCAGCAGTCCCCGAACCTCGAGCTCCTACAATGAGCAGTTCTTC. Its protein is CASSPRTSSSYNEQFF.

The rearrangement links TRBV9 to TRBJ1-1; tentatively, D is TRBD1 (5 bases). V lost 3 bases, J lost 0 bases, and 15 bases lay in between. The CDR3 contains 16 residues. In germline, CDR1 is SGDLS, CDR2 YYNGEE. The DNA for the CDR3 is TGTGCCAGCAGCGCGGAGGGGCGGTCGGTGAACACTGAAGCTTTCTTT. Residues: CASSAEGRSVNTEAFF.